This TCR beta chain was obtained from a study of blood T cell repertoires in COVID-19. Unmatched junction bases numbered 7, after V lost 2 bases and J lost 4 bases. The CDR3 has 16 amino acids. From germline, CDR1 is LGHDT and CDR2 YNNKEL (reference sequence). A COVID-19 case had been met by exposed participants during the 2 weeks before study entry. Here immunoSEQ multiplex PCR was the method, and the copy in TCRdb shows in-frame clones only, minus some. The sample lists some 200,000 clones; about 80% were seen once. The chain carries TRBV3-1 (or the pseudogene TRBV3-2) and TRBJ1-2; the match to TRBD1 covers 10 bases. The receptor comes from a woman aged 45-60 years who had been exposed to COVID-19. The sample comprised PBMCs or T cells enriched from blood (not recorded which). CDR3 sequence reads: CASSQPRDRGSYGYTF. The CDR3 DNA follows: TGTGCCAGCAGCCAACCCCGGGACAGGGGCTCCTATGGCTACACCTTC.